This TCR beta chain was retrieved from a study of early T cells in non-severe SARS-CoV-2 infection. This clonotype appeared many times. TCRdb reanalysed the 5' RACE reads using MiXCR and keeps one entry per CDR3 protein. The table has roughly 66,000 distinct CDR3 sequences, 9.1% seen once; the top ten hold more than 2.5%. CDR1 is SGHTA and CDR2 is FQGNSA in the germline V gene. The CDR3 spans 15 residues. Unmatched junction bases numbered 6, after V lost 5 bases and J lost 3 bases. The chain links TRBV7-2 to TRBJ2-7, with TRBD1 identical over 11 bases. Specimen: whole blood. The TCR comes from an adult who was a healthcare worker with PCR-confirmed SARS-CoV-2 infection or an uninfected control (not recorded which). CDR3 loop: CASSPGTGGHYEQYF. In DNA form, the CDR3 reads TGTGCCAGCAGCCCTGGGACAGGGGGACACTACGAGCAGTACTTC. Drawing the rest from reference TRBV7-2 and TRBJ2-7, the complete variable domain is GAGVSQSPSNKVTEKGKDVELRCDPISGHTALYWYRQSLGQGLEFLIYFQGNSAPDKSGLPSDRFSAERTGGSVSTLTIQRTQQEDSAVYLCASSPGTGGHYEQYFGPGTRLTVT.